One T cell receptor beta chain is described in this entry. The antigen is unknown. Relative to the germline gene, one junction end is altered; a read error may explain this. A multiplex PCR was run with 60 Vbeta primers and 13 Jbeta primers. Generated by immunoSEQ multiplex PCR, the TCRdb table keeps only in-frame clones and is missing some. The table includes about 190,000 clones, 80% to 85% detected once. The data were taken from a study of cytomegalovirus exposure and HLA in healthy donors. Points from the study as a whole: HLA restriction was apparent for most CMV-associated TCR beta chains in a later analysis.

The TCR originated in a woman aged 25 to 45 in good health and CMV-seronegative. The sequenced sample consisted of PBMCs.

The DNA for the CDR3 is TGTGCCAGCAGTGGAGGGGGCATTGGACAGCCTCAGCATTTT. Its protein product is CASSGGGIGQPQHF. The rearrangement joins TRBV9 to TRBJ1-5; 7 bases map to TRBD1. The germline V gene has CDR1 SGDLS and CDR2 YYNGEE. The CDR3 sequence is 14 residues long.